This T cell receptor (beta chain) was sequenced for a study of blood T cell repertoires in COVID-19. In the study overall: The United States, Italy and Spain supplied acute and convalescent COVID-19 samples. T cells, B-cell-depleted T cells, or PBMCs provided the cDNA or gDNA that served as material.

Per the study methods: Amplification of reference gene primers was used by the study to estimate nucleated cell counts. The protocol was immunoSEQ multiplex PCR, while the TCRdb copy is restricted to in-frame clones and leaves out a portion. V, J and clone size are those of that table, while D and trimming were read from the DNA. Here the sample spans around 220,000 clones, 86% being singletons. This CDR3 contains 14 residues. The V and J ends lost 5 bases and 7 bases respectively, with 14 bases between them. Germline CDR1 reads SNHLY; CDR2 reads FYNNEI. This sequence joins TRBV2 and TRBJ2-2, with D tentatively TRBD1 (6 bases). The TCR comes from a woman in her forties or fifties with acute or convalescent COVID-19. The material sequenced was peripheral blood. Here the CDR3 reads CASSRTPGVGELFF. The CDR3 DNA reads as TGTGCCAGCAGTCGGACTCCAGGGGTCGGGGAGCTGTTTTTT.